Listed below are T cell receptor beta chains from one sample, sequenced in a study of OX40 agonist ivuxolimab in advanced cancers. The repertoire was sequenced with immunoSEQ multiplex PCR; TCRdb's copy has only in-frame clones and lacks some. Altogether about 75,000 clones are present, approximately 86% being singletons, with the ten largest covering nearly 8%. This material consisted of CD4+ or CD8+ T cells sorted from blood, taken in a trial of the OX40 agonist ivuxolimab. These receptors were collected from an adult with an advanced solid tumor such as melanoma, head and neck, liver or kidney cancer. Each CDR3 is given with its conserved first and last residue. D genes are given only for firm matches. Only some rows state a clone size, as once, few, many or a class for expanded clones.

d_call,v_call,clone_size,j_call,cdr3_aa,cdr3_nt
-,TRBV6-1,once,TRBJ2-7,CASSSTNVLEQYF,TGTGCCAGCAGCTCCACTAACGTCTTGGAGCAGTACTTC
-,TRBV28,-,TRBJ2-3,CASSLDTSTDTQYF,TGTGCCAGCAGTTTGGACACTAGCACAGATACGCAGTATTTT
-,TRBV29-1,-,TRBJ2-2,CSGWTVTDGELFF,TGCAGCGGCTGGACTGTGACTGACGGGGAGCTGTTTTTT
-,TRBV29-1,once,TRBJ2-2,CSAKITGELFF,TGCAGCGCTAAAATCACCGGGGAGCTGTTTTTT
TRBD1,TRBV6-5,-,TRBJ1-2,CASRASGTEYGYTF,TGTGCCAGCAGAGCCTCCGGGACAGAATATGGCTACACCTTC
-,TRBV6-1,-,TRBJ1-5,CASNTGMDGQPQHF,TGTGCCAGCAATACAGGGATGGACGGTCAGCCCCAGCATTTT
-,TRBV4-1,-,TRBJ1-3,CASSQTPGTTGNTIYF,TGCGCCAGCAGCCAGACTCCGGGAACCACTGGAAACACCATATATTTT
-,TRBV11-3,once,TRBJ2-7,CASSLGTDYEQYF,TGTGCCAGCAGCTTAGGGACAGACTACGAGCAGTACTTC
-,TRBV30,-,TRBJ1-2,CAWSRIRGQTNYGYTF,TGTGCCTGGAGTAGGATAAGGGGCCAAACTAACTATGGCTACACCTTC
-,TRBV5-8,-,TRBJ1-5,CASSPLSRSSNQPQHF,TGTGCCAGCAGCCCGCTTAGTCGATCTAGCAATCAGCCCCAGCATTTT